The 10 T cell receptor beta chains listed next were all sequenced from one sample in a study of neurological immune-mediated disorders (dated by TCRdb to the late 2010s). Library generation was performed with 5' RACE. The data were produced on an Illumina HiSeq 2500. Using fastp trimming at Q25 and MiXCR clonotype assembly, TCRdb reanalyzed the public sequencing data and kept in-frame beta chains. Every entry covers one CDR3 protein and lists the most common genes and DNA from its rows. Within this sample are 75,000 to 90,000 distinct CDR3 sequences, with 10% of them counted one time only. The top ten clones comprise around 1.8% of the sample. Sequenced sample: PBMCs. Receptors were obtained from a man between 35 and 55 years old in good health.

This clonotype was detected ten times or more. The gene calls are TRBV7-7 and TRBJ2-1; weak D call: TRBD2 (5 bases). Germline CDR1 and CDR2: SSHAT and FNYEAQ (reference sequence). Trimming removed 2 bases at V and 6 bases at J, with 14 bases between. The CDR3 contains 15 residues. The DNA for the CDR3 is TGTGCCAGCAGCTTATCCGGATCAGGAGGCAATGAGCAGTTCTTC. Translated, it gives CASSLSGSGGNEQFF.

This clonotype was seen repeatedly, ten times or more. The V call is TRBV24-1, the J call TRBJ2-1; D call uncertain. V lost 2 bases and J lost 3, with 1 base in between. Germline CDR1 and CDR2: KGHDR and SFDVKD. The CDR3 extends over 12 amino acids. The CDR3 is CATSDYYNEQFF. CDR3 DNA: TGTGCCACCAGTGATTACTACAATGAGCAGTTCTTC.

In its sample, this clonotype was seen many times. The rearrangement uses TRBV7-2 and TRBJ2-7; D possibly corresponds to TRBD2 (7 bases). Between the trimmed V and J ends, which lost 5 bases and 2 bases, there was a span of 19 bases. The CDR3 totals 16 residues. Germline loops: CDR1 SGHTA, CDR2 FQGNSA. The CDR3 reads CASSRGRGRGTYEQYF. Here the CDR3 DNA reads TGTGCCAGCAGCCGGGGGAGGGGAAGGGGGACCTACGAGCAGTACTTC.

There are many counts of this clonotype. The V call is TRBV11-2, the J call TRBJ2-7; 10 bases fit TRBD1. The CDR3 contains 16 residues. Germline assignment: CDR1 SGHAT and CDR2 FQNNGV. V shed 4 bases, J shed 0 bases, and the junction held 6 bases outside the gene matches. CDR3 in DNA: TGTGCCAGCAGCTGGAAGACAGGGGGCTTCTCCTACGAGCAGTACTTC. It codes for CASSWKTGGFSYEQYF.

This clonotype occurred many times. J is TRBJ2-1 and V is TRBV6-5; D may match TRBD1 or TRBD2 (5 bases each). The CDR3 runs to 11 residues. The germline V gene encodes CDR1 MNHEY and CDR2 SVGAGI. V was trimmed by 7 bases and J by 9 bases, leaving 10 bases between them. In DNA form, the CDR3 reads TGTGCCAGCACCCACGGGGCTGAGCAGTTCTTC. Translation: CASTHGAEQFF.

Notes on this clonotype: A much larger clone sits a single nucleotide away, making a read error possible. The gene calls are TRBV20-1 and TRBJ1-3; D is undetermined. Trimming cost V 7 bases and J 1 base, with 11 bases left between them. Germline V gene lookup returns CDR1 DFQATT and CDR2 SNEGSKA (reference sequence). This CDR3 has 13 residues. CDR3 residues: CSDRNLSGNTIYF. CDR3 coding DNA: TGCAGTGATAGGAACCTATCTGGAAACACCATATATTTT.

This clonotype was counted ten times or more. The chain employs TRBV6-1 and TRBJ1-1; D not certain. Between the trimmed V and J ends, which lost 7 bases and 6 bases, there was a span of 15 bases. The V gene's germline CDR1 is MNHNS and CDR2 SASEGT. There are 13 residues in the CDR3. DNA of the CDR3: TGTGCCAGCAAAGAAAGCGGGAGTCCTGAAGCTTTCTTT. As protein: CASKESGSPEAFF.

At least ten counts were recorded for this clonotype. V and J are TRBV7-9 and TRBJ2-1, with D tentatively TRBD2 (6 bases). The CDR3 loop spans 15 amino acids. Germline CDR1 and CDR2: SEHNR and FQNEAQ (reference sequence). Trimming stripped 6 bases from V and 2 bases from J, with 14 bases between. The CDR3 loop is CASSKSGPTYNEQFF. Written as DNA, the CDR3 is TGTGCCAGCAGTAAAAGCGGGCCGACCTACAATGAGCAGTTCTTC.

With regard to this clonotype: One end of the junction fails to match germline, which may point to a read error. The gene calls are TRBV20-1 and TRBJ1-1; 7 nucleotides match TRBD1. The CDR3 sequence is 14 residues long. Per the germline V gene, CDR1 is DFQATT and CDR2 is SNEGSKA (reference sequence). CDR3 region: CCATYRGSYTEAFF. The DNA of the CDR3 is TGCTGTGCTACCTACAGGGGAAGCTACACTGAAGCTTTCTTT.

This clonotype was observed at least ten times. The V call is TRBV5-5, the J call TRBJ1-5; D may be TRBD1 (6 bases). This CDR3 is 15 amino acids long. Trimming left V 2 bases short and J 1 base short, with 10 bases between. CDR1 is SGHKS and CDR2 is YYEKEE in the germline V gene (reference sequence). In DNA, the CDR3 is TGTGCCAGCAGCTTAGGAGGGGGAAGCAATCAGCCCCAGCATTTT. This encodes CASSLGGGSNQPQHF.